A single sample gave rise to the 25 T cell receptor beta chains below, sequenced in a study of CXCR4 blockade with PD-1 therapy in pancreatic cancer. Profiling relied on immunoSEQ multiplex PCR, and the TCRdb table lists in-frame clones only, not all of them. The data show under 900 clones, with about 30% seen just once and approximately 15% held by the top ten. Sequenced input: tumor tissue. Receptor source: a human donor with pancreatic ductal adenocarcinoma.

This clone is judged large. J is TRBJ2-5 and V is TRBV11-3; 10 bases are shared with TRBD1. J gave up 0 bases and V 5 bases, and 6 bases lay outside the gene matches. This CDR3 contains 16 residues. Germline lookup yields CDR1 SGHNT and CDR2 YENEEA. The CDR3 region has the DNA TGTGCCAGCAGCCCGACAGGGGGCTTCGACCAAGAGACCCAGTACTTC. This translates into CASSPTGGFDQETQYF.

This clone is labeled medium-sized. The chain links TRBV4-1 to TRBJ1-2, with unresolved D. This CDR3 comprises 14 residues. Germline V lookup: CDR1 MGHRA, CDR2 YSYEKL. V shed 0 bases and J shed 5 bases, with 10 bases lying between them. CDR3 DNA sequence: TGCGCCAGCAGCCAAGATCAGCTATCTTATGGCTACACCTTC. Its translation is CASSQDQLSYGYTF.

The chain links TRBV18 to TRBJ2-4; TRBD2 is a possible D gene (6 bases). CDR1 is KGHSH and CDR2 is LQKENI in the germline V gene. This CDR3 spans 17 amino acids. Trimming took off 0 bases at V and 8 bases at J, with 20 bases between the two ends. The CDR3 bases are TGTGCCAGCTCACCACCCCGGGGGACGGTAGCGAGGGACATTCAGTACTTC. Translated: CASSPPRGTVARDIQYF.

The CDR3 DNA follows: TGTGCCAGCAGTGAAGACAGGACCACCGAGCAGTACTTC. The encoded protein is CASSEDRTTEQYF. The J gene is TRBJ2-7, the V gene TRBV6-1; a possible D gene is TRBD1 (5 bases). CDR3 length: 13 residues. Germline loops: CDR1 MNHNS, CDR2 SASEGT. The V and J ends lost 1 base and 6 bases respectively, with 10 bases between them.

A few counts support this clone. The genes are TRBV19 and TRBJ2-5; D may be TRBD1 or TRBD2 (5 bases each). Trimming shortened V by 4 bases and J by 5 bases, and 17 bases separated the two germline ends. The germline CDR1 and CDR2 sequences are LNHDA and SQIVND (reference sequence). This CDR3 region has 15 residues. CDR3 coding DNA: TGTGCCAGTAGTACCACGAGGCGAGGGACGGAGACCCAGTACTTC. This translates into CASSTTRRGTETQYF.

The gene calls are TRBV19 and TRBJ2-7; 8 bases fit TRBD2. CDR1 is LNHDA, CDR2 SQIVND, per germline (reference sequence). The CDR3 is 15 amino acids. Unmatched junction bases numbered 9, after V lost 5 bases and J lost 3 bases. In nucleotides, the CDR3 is TGTGCCAGTAGTTTTAGCGGGGTAGACGGCTACGAGCAGTACTTC. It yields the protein CASSFSGVDGYEQYF.

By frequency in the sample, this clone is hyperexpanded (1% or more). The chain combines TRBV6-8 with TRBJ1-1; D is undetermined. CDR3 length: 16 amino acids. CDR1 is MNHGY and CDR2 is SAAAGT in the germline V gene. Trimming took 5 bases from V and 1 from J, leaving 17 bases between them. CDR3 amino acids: CASSEYAGSENTEAFF. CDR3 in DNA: TGTGCCAGCAGTGAGTATGCCGGCAGCGAGAACACTGAAGCTTTCTTT.

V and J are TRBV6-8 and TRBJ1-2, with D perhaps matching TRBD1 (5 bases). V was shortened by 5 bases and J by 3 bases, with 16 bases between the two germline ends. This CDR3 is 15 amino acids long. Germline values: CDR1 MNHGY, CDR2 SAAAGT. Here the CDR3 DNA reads TGTGCCAGCAGTGTCGGGGCGGGAGCCTACTATGGCTACACCTTC. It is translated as CASSVGAGAYYGYTF.

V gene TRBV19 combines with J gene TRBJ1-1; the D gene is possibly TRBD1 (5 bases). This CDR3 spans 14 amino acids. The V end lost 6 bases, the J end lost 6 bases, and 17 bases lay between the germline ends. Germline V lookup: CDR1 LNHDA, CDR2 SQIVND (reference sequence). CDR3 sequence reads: CASSIREGSAEAFF. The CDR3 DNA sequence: TGTGCCAGTAGCATCAGGGAGGGTAGCGCTGAAGCTTTCTTT.

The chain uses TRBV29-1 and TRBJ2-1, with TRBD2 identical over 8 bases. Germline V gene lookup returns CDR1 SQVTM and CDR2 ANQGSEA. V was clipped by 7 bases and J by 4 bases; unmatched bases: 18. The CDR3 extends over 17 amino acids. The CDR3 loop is CSAISRLGASGYNEQFF. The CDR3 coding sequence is TGCAGCGCCATCTCACGCCTCGGGGCTAGCGGGTACAATGAGCAGTTCTTC.

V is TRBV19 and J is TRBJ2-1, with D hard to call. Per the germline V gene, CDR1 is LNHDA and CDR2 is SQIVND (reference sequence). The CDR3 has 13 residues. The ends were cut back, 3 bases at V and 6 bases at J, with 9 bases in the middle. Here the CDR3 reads CASSMRLVNEQFF. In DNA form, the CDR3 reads TGTGCCAGTAGTATGAGGTTGGTCAATGAGCAGTTCTTC.

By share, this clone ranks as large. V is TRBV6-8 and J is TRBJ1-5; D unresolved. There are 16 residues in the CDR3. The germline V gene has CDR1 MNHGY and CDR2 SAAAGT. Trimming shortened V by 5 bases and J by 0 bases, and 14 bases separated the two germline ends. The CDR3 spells CASSHSGGHSNQPQHF. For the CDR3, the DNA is TGTGCCAGCAGTCACAGTGGCGGTCATAGCAATCAGCCCCAGCATTTT.

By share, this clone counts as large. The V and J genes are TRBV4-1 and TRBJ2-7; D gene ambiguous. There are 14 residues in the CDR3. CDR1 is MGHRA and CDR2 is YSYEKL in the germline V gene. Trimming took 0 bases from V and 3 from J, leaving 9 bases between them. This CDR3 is CASSQDRGGYEQYF. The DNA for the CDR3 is TGCGCCAGCAGCCAAGATAGAGGCGGCTACGAGCAGTACTTC.

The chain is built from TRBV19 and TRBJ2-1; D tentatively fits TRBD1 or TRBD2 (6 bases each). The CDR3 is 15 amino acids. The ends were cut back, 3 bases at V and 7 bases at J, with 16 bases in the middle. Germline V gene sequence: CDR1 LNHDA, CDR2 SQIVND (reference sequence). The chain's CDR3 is CASSIGGRTGNEQFF. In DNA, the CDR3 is TGTGCCAGTAGTATTGGGGGGAGAACAGGGAATGAGCAGTTCTTC.

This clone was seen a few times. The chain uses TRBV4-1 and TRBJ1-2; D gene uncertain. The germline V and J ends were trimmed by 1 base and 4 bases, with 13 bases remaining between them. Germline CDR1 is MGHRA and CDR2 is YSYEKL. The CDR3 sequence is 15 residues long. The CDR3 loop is CASSQGPAALYGYTF. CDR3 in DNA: TGCGCCAGCAGCCAAGGGCCCGCGGCCCTCTATGGCTACACCTTC.

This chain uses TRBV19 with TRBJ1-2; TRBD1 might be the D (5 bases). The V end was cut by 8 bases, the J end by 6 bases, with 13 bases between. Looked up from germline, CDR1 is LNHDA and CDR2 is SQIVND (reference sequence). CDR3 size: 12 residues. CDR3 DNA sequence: TGTGCCAGTTCTGGGACTTGGGATGGCTACACCTTC. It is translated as CASSGTWDGYTF.

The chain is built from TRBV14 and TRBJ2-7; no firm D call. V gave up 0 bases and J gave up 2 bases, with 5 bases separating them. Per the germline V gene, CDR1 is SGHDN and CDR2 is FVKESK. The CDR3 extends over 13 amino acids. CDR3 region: CASSQEVPYEQYF. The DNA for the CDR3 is TGTGCCAGCAGCCAAGAGGTCCCCTACGAGCAGTACTTC.

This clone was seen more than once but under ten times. CDR3 coding DNA: TGTGCCAGCAGCTTAGGGATGGCAGATACGCAGTATTTT. Amino acids: CASSLGMADTQYF. This sequence joins TRBV7-1 and TRBJ2-3; D is uncertain. TRBV7-1 is recorded as an ORF, its role being uncertain. V lost 4 bases and J lost 4, with 9 bases in between. This CDR3 has 13 amino acids.

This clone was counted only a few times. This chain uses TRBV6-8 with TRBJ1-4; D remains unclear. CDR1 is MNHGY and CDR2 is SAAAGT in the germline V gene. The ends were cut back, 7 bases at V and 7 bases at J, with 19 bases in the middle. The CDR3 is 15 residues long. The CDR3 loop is CASTGIRLDGEKLFF. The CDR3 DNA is TGTGCCAGCACCGGAATTCGCCTGGATGGTGAAAAACTGTTTTTT.

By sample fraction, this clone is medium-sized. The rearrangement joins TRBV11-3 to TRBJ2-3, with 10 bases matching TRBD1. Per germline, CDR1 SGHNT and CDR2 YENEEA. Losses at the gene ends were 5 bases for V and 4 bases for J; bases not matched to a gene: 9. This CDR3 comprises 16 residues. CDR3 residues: CASSQTGTGEADTQYF. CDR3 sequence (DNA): TGTGCCAGCAGCCAAACCGGGACAGGGGAGGCAGATACGCAGTATTTT.

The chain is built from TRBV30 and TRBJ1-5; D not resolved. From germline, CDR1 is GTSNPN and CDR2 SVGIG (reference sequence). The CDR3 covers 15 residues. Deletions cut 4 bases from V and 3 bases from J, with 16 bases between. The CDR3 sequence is CAWTRPFGDNQPQHF. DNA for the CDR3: TGTGCCTGGACTCGCCCTTTTGGGGACAATCAGCCCCAGCATTTT. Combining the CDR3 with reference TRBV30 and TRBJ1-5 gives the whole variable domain SQTIHQWPATLVQPVGSPLSLECTVEGTSNPNLYWYRQAAGRGLQLLFYSVGIGQISSEVPQNLSASRPQDRQFILSSKKLLLSDSGFYLCAWTRPFGDNQPQHFGDGTRLSIL.

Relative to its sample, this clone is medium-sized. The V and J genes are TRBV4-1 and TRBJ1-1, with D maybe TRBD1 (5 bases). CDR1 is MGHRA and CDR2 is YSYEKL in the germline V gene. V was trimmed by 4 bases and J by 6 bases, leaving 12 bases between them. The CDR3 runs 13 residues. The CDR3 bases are TGCGCCAGCAGCCCCAGGGAAGTCTCTGAAGCTTTCTTT. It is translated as CASSPREVSEAFF.

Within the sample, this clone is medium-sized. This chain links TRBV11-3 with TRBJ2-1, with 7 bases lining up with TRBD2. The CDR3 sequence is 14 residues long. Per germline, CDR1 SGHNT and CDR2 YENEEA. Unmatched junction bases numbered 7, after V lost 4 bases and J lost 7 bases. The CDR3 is CASSSSGIANEQFF. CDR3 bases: TGTGCCAGCAGCTCCAGCGGGATTGCGAATGAGCAGTTCTTC. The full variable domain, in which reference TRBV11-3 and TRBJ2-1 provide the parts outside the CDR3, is EAGVVQSPRYKIIEKKQPVAFWCNPISGHNTLYWYLQNLGQGPELLIRYENEEAVDDSQLPKDRFSAERLKGVDSTLKIQPAELGDSAVYLCASSSSGIANEQFFGPGTRLTVL.

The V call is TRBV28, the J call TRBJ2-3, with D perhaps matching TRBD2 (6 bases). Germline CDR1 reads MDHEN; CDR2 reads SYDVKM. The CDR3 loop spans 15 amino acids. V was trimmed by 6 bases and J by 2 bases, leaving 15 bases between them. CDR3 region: CASRAAGRHTDTQYF. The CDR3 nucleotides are TGTGCCAGCAGAGCTGCGGGACGCCACACAGATACGCAGTATTTT.

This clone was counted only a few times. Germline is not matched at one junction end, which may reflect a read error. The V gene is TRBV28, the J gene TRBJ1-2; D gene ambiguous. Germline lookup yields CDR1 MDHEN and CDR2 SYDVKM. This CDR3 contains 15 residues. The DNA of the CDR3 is TGTGCCAGCAGCCCCCTTGGGTCCTTCGACTATGGCTACATCTTC. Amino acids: CASSPLGSFDYGYIF.